This T cell receptor (beta chain) was captured by sequencing in a study of T cells in Graves' hyperthyroidism and ophthalmopathy. For Graves' hyperthyroidism to be stable, ophthalmopathy could not progress within 18 months. Pregnant or lactating patients were excluded, as were those with uncontrolled infection or other autoimmune disease. Diagnosis rested on symptoms, serum thyroxine and TRAb, thyroid ultrasound, and orbital computed tomography. This clonotype was seen repeatedly, ten times or more. V shed 6 bases and J shed 8 bases, with 16 bases lying between them. The CDR3 has 13 amino acids. CDR1 and CDR2 (germline): MNHEY, SVGEGT. Amplification targeted TCR beta CDR3 regions from RNA transcripts. HTBI primers were employed in a first-round RT-PCR of the TCR CDR3. Each CDR3 protein is one row after TCRdb ran MiXCR on the multiplex PCR reads. This sample has about 180,000 distinct CDR3 sequences, with about 18% found just once.

Input material: blood. The chain couples TRBV6-2 or TRBV6-3 to TRBJ1-1; maybe TRBD1 (5 bases). This sequence originates from a woman in her fifties or sixties with Graves' hyperthyroidism. The CDR3 region has the DNA TGTGCCAGCAGAAAAAATCTGGGGCTAGAAGCTTTCTTT. Translated: CASRKNLGLEAFF.